These T cell receptor beta chains were read from a single sample in a study of shared clonotypes between healthy human individuals. TCRdb's copy holds only in-frame clones and misses some; the assay was immunoSEQ multiplex PCR. This table has some 2 million clones, less than 95% appearing once. The sample taken for sequencing was naive CD8+ T cells sorted from blood. The origin of the receptors is a man aged 18 to 30 in good health. CDR3s include the opening cysteine and the closing phenylalanine or tryptophan. A D gene is named only where the DNA matches it firmly. Not every row has a clone size; where given, it reads once, few, many or a size class.

v_gene	d_gene	abundance	j_gene	CDR3nt	CDR3aa
TRBV29-1	TRBD1	.	TRBJ1-1	TGCAGCGTTGAAGATGGGGGGACAGGGCATGGTGAAGCTTTCTTT	CSVEDGGTGHGEAFF
TRBV7-9	.	.	TRBJ2-6	TGTGCCAGCAGCTCATCGGGTTTCTCTGGGGCCAACGTCCTGACTTTC	CASSSSGFSGANVLTF
TRBV9	.	.	TRBJ2-1	TGTGCCAGCAGCTCTCCCACGTACAATGGGCAGTTCTTC	CASSSPTYNGQFF
TRBV4-1	.	.	TRBJ2-5	TGCGCCAGCAGCCATCCGGGACTGGAAGAGACCCAGTACTTC	CASSHPGLEETQYF
TRBV11-2	TRBD2	.	TRBJ2-7	TGTGCCAGCAGCTTAGGACTAGCCGACTACGAGCAGTACTTC	CASSLGLADYEQYF
TRBV2	.	.	TRBJ2-1	TGTGCCAGCAGTCAGGGTTTTTGGGAGCAGTTCTTC	CASSQGFWEQFF
TRBV5-1	.	.	TRBJ2-7	TGCGCCAGCTTTGGCAGGGTGGGTTATAGCTCCTACGAGCAGTACTTC	CASFGRVGYSSYEQYF
TRBV18	.	.	TRBJ2-5	TGTGCCAGCTCACCTAGCGAATGGAGAGAGACCCAGTACTTC	CASSPSEWRETQYF
TRBV28	TRBD1	.	TRBJ1-2	TGTGCCAGCAGTTTATCCCGGACAGGCGAAGATGGCTACACCTTC	CASSLSRTGEDGYTF
TRBV6-6	TRBD1	.	TRBJ2-7	TGTGCCAGCAGCCCTCAACAGGGGTTAACCTACGAGCAGTACTTC	CASSPQQGLTYEQYF
TRBV9	TRBD2	.	TRBJ2-5	TGTGCCAGCACGCCCCAATCCTTAGCGGGGGAAGAGACCCAGTACTTC	CASTPQSLAGEETQYF
TRBV7-9	.	.	TRBJ1-4	TGTGCCAGCAGCTTATCATCACAGGGAGGGGATGAAAAACTGTTTTTT	CASSLSSQGGDEKLFF
TRBV27	TRBD2	.	TRBJ2-7	TGTGCCAGCAGTTTATTAGCGGGGACCTACGAGCAGTACTTC	CASSLLAGTYEQYF
TRBV6-1	.	.	TRBJ2-7	TGTGCCAGCAGTGAAGTTGGGTACGAGCAGTACTTC	CASSEVGYEQYF
TRBV6-5	.	once	TRBJ2-7	TGTGCCAGCAGACCCGGATCGAAAGGTTCCTACGAGCAGTACTTC	CASRPGSKGSYEQYF
TRBV29-1	.	.	TRBJ2-3	TGCAGCGTCTTAGGAGGGCCTGATATTAGCACAGATACGCAGTATTTT	CSVLGGPDISTDTQYF
TRBV7-7	.	.	TRBJ2-3	TGTGCTAGCAGCTTACAACTATCGGATACGCAGTATTTT	CASSLQLSDTQYF
TRBV4-3	.	.	TRBJ2-4	TGCGCCAGCAGCCAAGATGGGGGCATTCAGTACTTC	CASSQDGGIQYF
TRBV19	.	.	TRBJ2-7	TGTGCCAGTAGTATAGGTCAGGGCTACGAGCAGTACTTC	CASSIGQGYEQYF
TRBV27	.	.	TRBJ2-7	TGTGCCAGCAGTTTATCGTGGCTAGTCCCGATCTACGAGCAGTACTTC	CASSLSWLVPIYEQYF
TRBV6-1	.	.	TRBJ2-3	TGTGCCAGCAGCGTGACAGGGACTAGCACAGATACGCAGTATTTT	CASSVTGTSTDTQYF
TRBV4-3	TRBD1	.	TRBJ1-3	TGCGCCAGCAGCCAAGATCCGCCGACAGGGGAGGGTGGAAACACCATATATTTT	CASSQDPPTGEGGNTIYF
TRBV6-5	.	.	TRBJ1-2	TGTGCCAGCAGTTACTCGGGAGGCAACTATGGCTACACCTTC	CASSYSGGNYGYTF
TRBV4-1	TRBD2	.	TRBJ2-1	TGCGCCAGCAGCCAAGATCGGACTAGCGGATACAATGAGCAGTTCTTC	CASSQDRTSGYNEQFF
TRBV5-6	.	.	TRBJ2-7	TGTGCCAGCAGCGCACAGGGCTCCTACGAGCAGTACTTC	CASSAQGSYEQYF
TRBV6-5	TRBD1	.	TRBJ1-5	TGTGCCAGCAGTTACCAGGGACAGGGGGATCAGCCCCAGCATTTT	CASSYQGQGDQPQHF
TRBV29-1	.	.	TRBJ2-7	TGCAGCGTCGTAACTACCGGGACTTCTTCCTACGAGCAGTACTTC	CSVVTTGTSSYEQYF
TRBV19	.	.	TRBJ1-4	TGTGCCAGTAGTATAGGGACGTCAACTAATGAAAAACTGTTTTTT	CASSIGTSTNEKLFF
TRBV5-5	TRBD2	.	TRBJ2-3	TGTGCCAGCAGCTTAGGGCTAGCGGGGTACACAGATACGCAGTATTTT	CASSLGLAGYTDTQYF
TRBV7-9	TRBD2	.	TRBJ2-1	TGTGCCAGCAGCTTGTGGACTAGTGGTCCTGAGCAGTTCTTC	CASSLWTSGPEQFF
TRBV4-1	.	.	TRBJ1-1	TGCGCCAGCAGCCAAGAAGGGGCGGGGGAAGCGGGCGCTTTCTTT	CASSQEGAGEAGAFF
TRBV7-8	TRBD1	once	TRBJ1-1	TGTGCCAGCAGCCCCATGGACAGGGACACTGAAGCTTTCTTT	CASSPMDRDTEAFF
TRBV6-5	.	.	TRBJ2-3	TGTGCCAGCAGTTACTCACCCTACCATAGTACAGATACGCAGTATTTT	CASSYSPYHSTDTQYF
TRBV11-2	TRBD1	.	TRBJ1-1	TGTGCCAGCAGCGAAAGGACAGGAGATGATGAAGCTTTCTTT	CASSERTGDDEAFF
TRBV7-9	.	.	TRBJ2-7	TGTGCCAGCAGCCAACGGACAGTGGGAGGCTACGAGCAGTACTTC	CASSQRTVGGYEQYF